This is a list of T cell receptor beta chains from one sample in a study of identical twins. MiXCR was run by TCRdb on the 5' RACE reads, yielding one entry per CDR3 protein. The sample lists some 790,000 distinct CDR3 sequences, approximately 18% seen once, with about 12% in the top ten. In addition, the sample was reused for a study of T cells expressing NK-cell markers.

Input material: PBMCs. The receptors were gathered from a woman under 30 in good health. Both conserved end residues are part of each CDR3. Each record gives: J gene, D gene, V gene, clone size, CDR3 DNA, CDR3 protein. A D gene is named only where the DNA matches it firmly. Expanded clones get a size class; other rows say once, few or many, or leave the size out.

>TRBJ2-1|TRBD2|TRBV9|.
TGTGCCAGCAGTCGACGGGGGGAGGACTGGAATGAGCAGTTCTTC
CASSRRGEDWNEQFF
>TRBJ2-1|TRBD2|TRBV18|.
TGTGCCAGCTCACCCCGACTAGCGGAGCAGTTCTTC
CASSPRLAEQFF
>TRBJ1-3|TRBD1|TRBV9|few
TGTGCCAGCAGCGTAGGGACAGGAAGCTCTGGAAACACCATATATTTT
CASSVGTGSSGNTIYF
>TRBJ2-3|.|TRBV12-3/TRBV12-4|.
TGTGCCAGCAGTTTTTCCTTCAGGGATACGCAGTATTTT
CASSFSFRDTQYF
>TRBJ2-3|.|TRBV9|few
TGTGCCAGCAGCGCCCCTCAGGGAGGGGGACGCACAGATACGCAGTATTTT
CASSAPQGGGRTDTQYF
>TRBJ1-6|TRBD1|TRBV9|few
TGTGCCAGCAGCTCCCCGACAGGGAATTCACCCCTCCACTTT
CASSSPTGNSPLHF
>TRBJ2-1|.|TRBV7-2|few
TGTGCCAGCACCTCAACGCGGGGCCGAGCCTACAATGAGCAGTTCTTC
CASTSTRGRAYNEQFF
>TRBJ2-1|TRBD2|TRBV14|few
TGTGCCAGCAGCCCCCCGAAACTAGCGGGGTTTTCCAATGAGCAGTTCTTC
CASSPPKLAGFSNEQFF
>TRBJ2-1|TRBD2|TRBV18|.
TGTGCCAGCTCCTTTGGGACTAGTCGGTACAATGAGCAGTTCTTC
CASSFGTSRYNEQFF
>TRBJ1-5|.|TRBV7-9|.
TGTGCCAGCAGCCACGAGGGGAATCAGCCCCAGCATTTT
CASSHEGNQPQHF
>TRBJ2-5|TRBD2|TRBV12-3/TRBV12-4|few
TGTGCCAGCAGTTTAGCGCTCAGCGGGAGGGCCACGGAGACCCAGTACTTC
CASSLALSGRATETQYF
>TRBJ2-4|.|TRBV6-1|.
TGTGCCAGCAGAACCTCAAAGCGGCTAGCCAAAAACATTCAGTACTTC
CASRTSKRLAKNIQYF
>TRBJ2-7|.|TRBV29-1|few
TGCAGCGTTGCCAGGACCACCTCATACGAGCAGTACTTC
CSVARTTSYEQYF
>TRBJ2-6|.|TRBV6-5|.
TGTGCCAGCAGGGACTCAGGGGCTGGGGCCAACGTCCTGACTTTC
CASRDSGAGANVLTF
>TRBJ1-5|.|TRBV4-3|.
TGCGCCAGCAGCCAAGATCGCCGGGGACATCAGCCCCAGCATTTT
CASSQDRRGHQPQHF
>TRBJ2-1|.|TRBV21-1|.
TGTGCCAGCAGCAAACAGGAGGGGCCAGAGTTCTTC
CASSKQEGPEFF
>TRBJ2-7|TRBD1|TRBV4-2|few
TGTGCCAGCAGCCAAGATGAGTGGACAGGGAGGACCTACGAGCAGTACTTC
CASSQDEWTGRTYEQYF